The 22 T cell receptor beta chains below were found in one sample sequenced in a study of blood T cell repertoires in COVID-19. This table comes from immunoSEQ multiplex PCR, and its TCRdb copy is limited to in-frame clones, with some not included. The sample lists under 20,000 clones, 91% occurring once. Sequencing used peripheral blood. All receptors derive from a human donor in a cohort sampled during active COVID-19.

This chain links TRBV19 with TRBJ1-3; no definite D call. The CDR3 length is 11 residues. Germline V lookup: CDR1 LNHDA, CDR2 SQIVND (reference sequence). V was cut by 8 bases and J by 1 base, with 3 bases left in between. CDR3 nucleotides: TGTGCCAGTTATTCTGGAAACACCATATATTTT. It yields the protein CASYSGNTIYF.

The genes are TRBV5-4 and TRBJ2-3; TRBD2 matches 10 bases. CDR3 length: 14 amino acids. V dropped 8 bases and J dropped 1; count of bases not matched to a gene: 4. Per the germline V gene, CDR1 is SGHNT and CDR2 is YYREEE (reference sequence). CDR3 protein: CASPGLAGTDTQYF. The CDR3 region has the DNA TGTGCCAGTCCCGGACTAGCGGGCACAGATACGCAGTATTTT.

This clone was seen just once. J is TRBJ1-6 and V is TRBV3-1 (or the pseudogene TRBV3-2); 7 bases fit TRBD1. The CDR3 extends over 16 amino acids. Per germline, CDR1 LGHDT and CDR2 YNNKEL (reference sequence). V shed 2 bases, J shed 2 bases, and the junction held 3 bases outside the gene matches. CDR3 bases: TGTGCCAGCAGCCAATCCGGGACAGCCTATAATTCACCCCTCCACTTT. Translated, it gives CASSQSGTAYNSPLHF.

The rearrangement links TRBV5-1 to TRBJ1-2; 11 nucleotides align to TRBD1. Per germline, CDR1 SGHRS and CDR2 YFSETQ. With 4 bases clipped from V and 2 bases from J, the junction kept 7 bases outside the gene matches. The CDR3 extends over 16 amino acids. DNA of the CDR3: TGCGCCAGCAGCCAACGGACAGGGGGCTTAAACTATGGCTACACCTTC. This gives the protein CASSQRTGGLNYGYTF.

This clone was found once. The rearrangement joins TRBV5-6 to TRBJ2-7, with unresolved D. CDR3 size: 13 residues. The ends were cut back, 0 bases at V and 5 bases at J, with 9 bases in the middle. Germline assignment: CDR1 SGHDT and CDR2 YYEEEE. CDR3 sequence (DNA): TGTGCCAGCAGCTTGGGAGTTGCCCACGAGCAGTACTTC. This codes for CASSLGVAHEQYF.

In nucleotides, the CDR3 is TGTGCCAGTTCATTTGGGGGCGTCTTTGGAAACACCATATATTTT. Translating gives CASSFGGVFGNTIYF. The chain couples TRBV15 to TRBJ1-3; a weak D match, TRBD1 (6 bases). V was trimmed by 10 bases and J by 3 bases, leaving 19 bases between them. Germline V gene lookup returns CDR1 LNHNV and CDR2 YYDKDF (reference sequence). The CDR3 loop spans 15 amino acids.

The chain joins TRBV14 to TRBJ1-6; 7 bases map to TRBD1. The J segment lost 7 bases and the V segment lost 5 bases, leaving 8 bases of the junction unmatched. Germline V gives CDR1 SGHDN, CDR2 FVKESK. This CDR3 region has 15 residues. CDR3 sequence reads: CASSFRQGGNSPLHF. The CDR3 nucleotides read TGTGCCAGCAGCTTCCGACAGGGAGGAAATTCACCCCTCCACTTT.

This chain connects TRBV5-4 to TRBJ2-3; 12 bases are a match to TRBD1. There are 15 residues in the CDR3. The V gene end was trimmed by 4 bases and the J gene end by 4 bases; junction bases not matched to a gene: 4. The germline V gene encodes CDR1 SGHNT and CDR2 YYREEE (reference sequence). CDR3 protein: CASSRDRGLADTQYF. The CDR3 DNA is TGTGCCAGCAGCCGGGACAGGGGGCTTGCAGATACGCAGTATTTT.

The chain joins TRBV29-1 to TRBJ2-1; a weak D match, TRBD2 (6 bases). The CDR3 length is 12 residues. Per germline, CDR1 SQVTM and CDR2 ANQGSEA. Trimming took 4 bases from V and 7 from J, leaving 11 bases between them. This CDR3 reads CSVGVGGNEQFF. CDR3 nucleotide sequence: TGCAGCGTTGGGGTGGGGGGTAATGAGCAGTTCTTC.

The chain carries TRBV3-1 (or the pseudogene TRBV3-2) and TRBJ1-4; unclear D gene. Deletions cut 0 bases from V and 7 bases from J, with 3 bases between. CDR1 LGHDT and CDR2 YNNKEL come from the germline V gene (reference sequence). The CDR3 extends over 12 amino acids. In DNA, the CDR3 is TGTGCCAGCAGCCAAGATATTGAAAAACTGTTTTTT. Translation gives CASSQDIEKLFF.

This rearrangement joins TRBV3-1 (or the pseudogene TRBV3-2) to TRBJ2-1; 7 nucleotides agree with TRBD2. CDR1 LGHDT and CDR2 YNNKEL come from the germline V gene (reference sequence). The junction had 6 bases not matched to a gene; V was cut back by 1 base and J by 3 bases. The CDR3 has 16 residues. CDR3 sequence reads: CASSQVRGRGYNEQFF. In DNA form, the CDR3 reads TGTGCCAGCAGCCAAGTACGGGGGAGGGGCTACAATGAGCAGTTCTTC.

J is TRBJ1-4 and V is TRBV7-2, with TRBD1 matching 8 bases. Germline loops: CDR1 SGHTA, CDR2 FQGNSA. After removal of 5 bases from V and 7 bases from J, the junction contained 9 bases not matched to a gene. This CDR3 has 15 amino acids. CDR3 in amino acids: CASSPQTGEAEKLFF. CDR3 sequence (DNA): TGTGCCAGCAGCCCCCAGACAGGGGAGGCTGAAAAACTGTTTTTT.

V and J are TRBV18 and TRBJ1-1; D call uncertain. The CDR3 extends over 15 amino acids. CDR1 is KGHSH and CDR2 is LQKENI in the germline V gene. Trimming stripped 8 bases from V and 1 base from J, with 17 bases between. CDR3 protein: CASRPGEEGNTEAFF. Written as DNA, the CDR3 is TGTGCCAGCCGCCCGGGAGAAGAGGGGAACACTGAAGCTTTCTTT. Drawing the rest from reference TRBV18 and TRBJ1-1, the complete variable domain is NAGVMQNPRHLVRRRGQEARLRCSPMKGHSHVYWYRQLPEEGLKFMVYLQKENIIDESGMPKERFSAEFPKEGPSILRIQQVVRGDSAAYFCASRPGEEGNTEAFFGQGTRLTVV.

The chain links TRBV5-6 to TRBJ2-7; D not resolved. Looked up from germline, CDR1 is SGHDT and CDR2 is YYEEEE. The CDR3 consists of 16 residues. V was trimmed by 4 bases and J by 7 bases, leaving 24 bases between them. CDR3 DNA sequence: TGTGCCAGCAGCCGAAACAGTGCGAATGCCCTACGGGAGCAGTACTTC. This sequence encodes CASSRNSANALREQYF.

This rearrangement joins TRBV19 to TRBJ1-1; D gene unclear. Looked up from germline, CDR1 is LNHDA and CDR2 is SQIVND (reference sequence). The CDR3 runs to 15 residues. Between the trimmed V and J ends, which lost 3 bases and 3 bases, there was a span of 14 bases. DNA of the CDR3: TGTGCCAGTAGTATGAAGGGCTCCGGGGACACTGAAGCTTTCTTT. Protein: CASSMKGSGDTEAFF.

V and J are TRBV19 and TRBJ2-2, with 7 bases aligning to TRBD2. V lost 11 bases and J lost 4; bases outside the gene matches: 10. Per germline, CDR1 LNHDA and CDR2 SQIVND (reference sequence). The CDR3 consists of 14 residues. CDR3 sequence reads: CALGGNSGTGELFF. CDR3 nucleotide sequence: TGTGCCCTCGGGGGGAATTCGGGCACCGGGGAGCTGTTTTTT.

The chain uses TRBV10-3 and TRBJ1-2; 8 nucleotides match TRBD1. Germline V gene data show CDR1 as ENHRY and CDR2 as SYGVKD. The V gene end was trimmed by 3 bases and the J gene end by 4 bases; junction bases not matched to a gene: 7. This CDR3 is 15 amino acids long. This chain's CDR3 is CAISETPGGVYGYTF. CDR3 bases: TGTGCCATCAGTGAAACGCCAGGGGGCGTCTATGGCTACACCTTC.

The gene calls are TRBV29-1 and TRBJ2-5, with 7 positions matching TRBD1. Germline V gene data show CDR1 as SQVTM and CDR2 as ANQGSEA. The J segment lost 5 bases and the V segment lost 6 bases, leaving 6 bases of the junction unmatched. This CDR3 is built from 12 residues. The CDR3 reads CSVKGAPETQYF. The CDR3 DNA is TGCAGCGTAAAGGGGGCTCCGGAGACCCAGTACTTC.

The table lists this clone with a count of one. The chain joins TRBV24-1 to TRBJ1-6; 10 nucleotides line up with TRBD1. The CDR3 length is 16 residues. The ends lost 1 base at V and 10 bases at J; junction bases unmatched: 6. The germline CDR1 and CDR2 sequences are KGHDR and SFDVKD. CDR3 DNA sequence: TGTGCCACCAGTGATTTCCTGGGACAGGGGAGATCACCCCTCCACTTT. Its protein product is CATSDFLGQGRSPLHF.

This clone was recorded only once. The CDR3 here is CASSLGGGSSDTQYF. DNA for the CDR3: TGCGCCAGCAGCTTGGGGGGCGGGAGCTCAGATACGCAGTATTTT. This chain joins TRBV5-1 and TRBJ2-3; TRBD2 matches at 7 bases. Per germline, CDR1 SGHRS and CDR2 YFSETQ. J lost 4 bases, V lost 0 bases, and 5 bases had no gene match. The CDR3 covers 15 residues.

V is TRBV11-2 and J is TRBJ2-7, with 7 bases that match TRBD1. Unmatched junction bases numbered 21, after V lost 7 bases and J lost 3 bases. The CDR3 loop spans 18 amino acids. CDR1 and CDR2 from the germline V gene are SGHAT and FQNNGV. CDR3 DNA: TGTGCCAGCAACCCCAGGACAGGATCGGCGGCCTTCCTCTACGAGCAGTACTTC. It translates to CASNPRTGSAAFLYEQYF.

The chain employs TRBV29-1 and TRBJ2-7, with D possibly being TRBD1 (7 bases). The V gene lost 5 bases and the J gene lost 6 bases, with 23 bases spanning the gap. The germline V gene encodes CDR1 SQVTM and CDR2 ANQGSEA. There are 15 residues in the CDR3. In DNA form, the CDR3 reads TGCAGCGTTCGAAACGGGCAGGGGGGAGCGCCCGAGCAGTACTTC. Amino acid sequence: CSVRNGQGGAPEQYF.